This record covers a single T cell receptor (beta chain). Its specificity is not known. V lost 0 bases, J lost 7 bases, and 7 bases lay in between. The CDR3 is made up of 14 amino acids. The germline V gene has CDR1 ENHRY and CDR2 SYGVKD. The sample originates from a study of T cells in localized non-small cell lung cancer. General study points: Among the top 100 tumor clones, a median about 59 appeared in adjacent lung.

Profiled with immunoSEQ multiplex PCR; TCRdb holds only in-frame clones, not every one. The sample consists of fewer than 20,000 clones, about 88% of them appearing once. This clonotype originated in a male donor at least 60 years old with stage I lung adenocarcinoma. The specimen comprised peripheral blood, sampled before any cancer treatment. The rearrangement joins TRBV10-3 to TRBJ1-6; the D gene is possibly TRBD1 (6 bases). The CDR3 sequence: CAISESGGNSPLHF. The CDR3 region has the DNA TGTGCCATCAGTGAGTCAGGGGGGAATTCACCCCTCCACTTT.